The source of this T cell receptor (beta chain) is a study of shared clonotypes between healthy human individuals. This CDR3 region has 14 residues. Per the germline V gene, CDR1 is MDHEN and CDR2 is SYDVKM. V was cut by 3 bases and J by 3 bases, with 11 bases left in between. Sequencing was at deep level. Several immunoSEQ plates held equal portions of the genomic DNA taken from each subset. The protocol was immunoSEQ multiplex PCR, while the TCRdb copy is restricted to in-frame clones and leaves out a portion. The sample holds roughly 1.5 million clones, 95% to 99% seen once. This rearrangement joins TRBV28 to TRBJ1-2; tentatively, D is TRBD1 (5 bases). The clonotype comes from a man aged 25-45 years in good health. The specimen sequenced was naive CD4+ T cells sorted from blood. Sample subset: CD45RA+ positively selected. As DNA, the CDR3 is TGTGCCAGCAGTTTCGGCAGGGCCCACTATGGCTACACCTTC. It specifies CASSFGRAHYGYTF.